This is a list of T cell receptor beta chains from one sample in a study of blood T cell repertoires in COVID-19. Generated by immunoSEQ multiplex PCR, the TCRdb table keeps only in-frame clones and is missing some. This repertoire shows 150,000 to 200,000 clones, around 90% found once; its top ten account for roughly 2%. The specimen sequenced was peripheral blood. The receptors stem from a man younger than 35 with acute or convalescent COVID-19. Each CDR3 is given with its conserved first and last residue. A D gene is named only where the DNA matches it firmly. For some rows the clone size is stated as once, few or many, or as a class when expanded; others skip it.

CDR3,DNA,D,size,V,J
CASSVNGGDQPQHF,TGCGCCAGCAGCGTCAACGGGGGGGATCAGCCCCAGCATTTT,-,-,TRBV5-1,TRBJ1-5
CAWGGLAGSQHTGELFF,TGTGCCTGGGGGGGACTAGCGGGGTCCCAACACACCGGGGAGCTGTTTTTT,TRBD2,-,TRBV30,TRBJ2-2
CAISESYHRDNQPQHF,TGTGCCATCAGTGAGTCATACCACAGGGACAATCAGCCCCAGCATTTT,-,-,TRBV10-3,TRBJ1-5
CASSVGTGAYEQYF,TGTGCCAGCAGCGTAGGAACAGGAGCCTACGAGCAGTACTTC,-,once,TRBV9,TRBJ2-7
CASSQETGILRDGYTF,TGTGCCAGCTCACAAGAAACAGGGATTCTAAGGGATGGCTACACCTTC,-,-,TRBV18,TRBJ1-2
CASSVGGQGSQDYEQYF,TGTGCCAGCAGCGTAGGGGGACAGGGTAGCCAGGACTACGAGCAGTACTTC,TRBD1,-,TRBV9,TRBJ2-7
CASSDRGLGDTQYF,TGTGCCAGCAGTGACAGGGGGCTTGGAGATACGCAGTATTTT,TRBD1,-,TRBV6-1,TRBJ2-3
CASSLATGANTEAFF,TGCGCCAGCAGCTTGGCAACAGGGGCGAACACTGAAGCTTTCTTT,TRBD1,-,TRBV5-1,TRBJ1-1
CASSIDLSGGYTF,TGTGCCAGTAGTATAGATCTATCGGGGGGCTACACCTTC,-,-,TRBV19,TRBJ1-2
CASSARVYGYTF,TGTGCCAGCAGTGCCCGGGTTTATGGCTACACCTTC,-,-,TRBV5-6,TRBJ1-2
CATKTGTGYEQYF,TGTGCCACCAAAACCGGGACAGGCTACGAGCAGTACTTC,TRBD1,-,TRBV2,TRBJ2-7
CASSQDGSGTGAEKLFF,TGCGCCAGCAGCCAAGATGGGTCCGGGACAGGGGCTGAAAAACTGTTTTTT,TRBD1,-,TRBV4-1,TRBJ1-4
CATSDATSGGYNEQFF,TGTGCCACCAGTGACGCTACTAGCGGGGGGTACAATGAGCAGTTCTTC,TRBD2,-,TRBV24-1,TRBJ2-1
CASSPGTPNTIYF,TGTGCCAGCAGCCCCGGTACTCCAAACACCATATATTTT,-,-,TRBV9,TRBJ1-3
CASSRREGQDWNEQFF,TGTGCCAGCAGCCGCAGGGAGGGTCAAGATTGGAATGAGCAGTTCTTC,-,-,TRBV21-1,TRBJ2-1
CASSLSTVLSNQPQHF,TGTGCCAGCAGCTTGTCCACAGTCCTCAGCAATCAGCCCCAGCATTTT,-,-,TRBV5-6,TRBJ1-5
CASRPRGTGDSNQPQHF,TGTGCCAGCAGGCCGCGGGGGACAGGGGATAGCAATCAGCCCCAGCATTTT,TRBD1,-,TRBV5-4,TRBJ1-5
CASSYGNTEAFF,TGTGCCAGCAGTTACGGGAACACTGAAGCTTTCTTT,-,-,TRBV2,TRBJ1-1
CATSDLRGEAFF,TGTGCCACCAGTGATTTGCGAGGTGAAGCTTTCTTT,-,-,TRBV24-1,TRBJ1-1
CASSRGAGAGNEQFF,TGTGCCAGCAGTCGAGGGGCGGGCGCGGGGAATGAGCAGTTCTTC,-,-,TRBV5-5,TRBJ2-1